This is a list of T cell receptor beta chains from one sample in a study of blood T cell repertoires in COVID-19. Generated by immunoSEQ multiplex PCR, the TCRdb table keeps only in-frame clones and is missing some. Of about 95,000 clones listed, 70% to 85% are singletons. Material: peripheral blood. The receptors come from a human donor in a cohort sampled during active COVID-19. The CDR3 runs from the conserved cysteine through the conserved F or W. The D gene is left open where the match is weak. Only part of the rows carry a size: once, few, many, or a class if the clone is expanded.

.,TRBJ1-2,TRBV6-5,TRBD1,CASSYASGGGGYTF,TGTGCCAGCAGTTACGCTTCAGGGGGCGGGGGCTACACCTTC
.,TRBJ1-1,TRBV12-5,.,CASGLGGNTEAFF,TGTGCTAGTGGTTTAGGAGGGAACACTGAAGCTTTCTTT
.,TRBJ1-1,TRBV5-1,TRBD1,CASSFGYGTGDTEAFF,TGCGCCAGCAGCTTCGGGTATGGGACAGGGGACACTGAAGCTTTCTTT
once,TRBJ2-3,TRBV27,.,CASSPQGLTDTQYF,TGTGCCAGCAGTCCCCAGGGGCTCACAGATACGCAGTATTTT
.,TRBJ1-2,TRBV28,.,CAMGGSGGADGYTF,TGTGCCATGGGGGGATCGGGGGGAGCCGATGGCTACACCTTC
few,TRBJ1-1,TRBV10-3,TRBD1,CAITDGQDAEAFF,TGTGCCATCACCGACGGACAGGACGCTGAAGCTTTCTTT
.,TRBJ2-3,TRBV7-2,TRBD2,CASSLTGTSGGTDTQYF,TGTGCCAGCAGCTTAACCGGGACTAGCGGGGGCACAGATACGCAGTATTTT
few,TRBJ1-2,TRBV5-4,TRBD1,CASSFRQGLDGYTF,TGTGCCAGCAGCTTCAGACAGGGCCTCGATGGCTACACCTTC
.,TRBJ2-3,TRBV9,TRBD2,CASSETGGLAVVYF,TGTGCCAGCAGCGAGACCGGGGGACTAGCGGTGGTGTATTTT
.,TRBJ1-2,TRBV3-1/TRBV3-2,.,CASSQALYGYTF,TGTGCCAGCAGCCAAGCCCTGTATGGCTACACCTTC
.,TRBJ2-7,TRBV3-1/TRBV3-2,.,CASSQDLAQNEQYF,TGTGCCAGCAGCCAAGATCTGGCCCAGAACGAGCAGTACTTC
.,TRBJ1-5,TRBV19,.,CASSMGGGVSNQPQHF,TGTGCCAGTAGTATGGGTGGCGGGGTAAGCAATCAGCCCCAGCATTTT
.,TRBJ1-2,TRBV2,.,CASSVLRGYTF,TGTGCCAGCAGTGTCCTGAGGGGCTACACCTTC
.,TRBJ1-4,TRBV7-2,TRBD1,CASRTGVAEKLFF,TGTGCCAGCAGGACAGGGGTGGCTGAAAAACTGTTTTTT
.,TRBJ1-2,TRBV3-1/TRBV3-2,TRBD1,CASSHRGTDGYTF,TGTGCCAGCAGCCACCGAGGGACAGATGGCTACACCTTC
.,TRBJ1-2,TRBV9,.,CASSVEAGGEGRYGYTF,TGTGCCAGCAGCGTAGAGGCAGGCGGGGAAGGCCGTTATGGCTACACCTTC
.,TRBJ1-1,TRBV18,.,CASSPAKTGGITGTEAFF,TGTGCCAGCTCACCAGCCAAAACGGGGGGCATAACGGGCACTGAAGCTTTCTTT
.,TRBJ2-6,TRBV9,TRBD1,CASSVGTVSGANVLTF,TGTGCCAGCAGCGTGGGGACAGTGTCTGGGGCCAACGTCCTGACTTTC
.,TRBJ2-2,TRBV13,TRBD2,CASSFPTSGGATGELFF,TGTGCCAGCAGCTTTCCGACTAGCGGGGGGGCCACCGGGGAGCTGTTTTTT
.,TRBJ1-1,TRBV2,.,CASSDHQTALNTEAFF,TGTGCCAGCAGTGATCACCAGACAGCCCTGAACACTGAAGCTTTCTTT
.,TRBJ1-2,TRBV7-2,TRBD1,CASSPGQGQGYGYTF,TGTGCCAGCAGCCCCGGACAGGGCCAGGGCTATGGCTACACCTTC
.,TRBJ2-7,TRBV6-5,TRBD2,CASRPSGRPYYEQYF,TGTGCCAGCAGGCCTAGCGGGAGGCCCTACTACGAGCAGTACTTC
.,TRBJ2-7,TRBV29-1,.,CSVGSGRSYEQYF,TGCAGCGTTGGATCAGGGAGGTCCTACGAGCAGTACTTC
few,TRBJ1-1,TRBV19,TRBD1,CASSNLRTGRYTEAFF,TGTGCCAGTAGTAACCTCCGGACAGGGAGGTACACTGAAGCTTTCTTT
.,TRBJ2-1,TRBV20-1,.,CSARVGLEQFF,TGCAGTGCTAGAGTGGGCCTTGAGCAGTTCTTC
.,TRBJ1-2,TRBV6-5,.,CASSYRGPQVDGYTF,TGTGCCAGCAGTTACAGAGGGCCCCAGGTCGATGGCTACACCTTC
.,TRBJ2-1,TRBV7-9,.,CASSLLPGGDEQFF,TGTGCCAGCAGCTTACTACCCGGGGGAGATGAGCAGTTCTTC
.,TRBJ2-1,TRBV5-1,TRBD2,CASSLEREVGNEQFF,TGCGCCAGCAGCTTAGAACGGGAGGTGGGTAATGAGCAGTTCTTC
.,TRBJ2-7,TRBV6-2/TRBV6-3,.,CASSTFYEQYF,TGTGCCAGCAGCACTTTCTACGAGCAGTACTTC
.,TRBJ2-7,TRBV4-1,.,CASSQDAVIGEQYF,TGCGCCAGCAGCCAAGACGCGGTTATTGGTGAGCAGTACTTC
.,TRBJ1-2,TRBV6-5,TRBD1,CASRETGGYGYTF,TGTGCCAGCAGAGAGACAGGGGGCTATGGCTACACCTTC
.,TRBJ1-4,TRBV18,.,CASSPLGTLLATNEKLFF,TGTGCCAGCTCACCACTTGGGACTCTACTTGCAACTAATGAAAAACTGTTTTTT
few,TRBJ1-2,TRBV24-1,TRBD1,CATSDRTGGIYGYTF,TGTGCCACCAGTGATCGGACAGGGGGCATCTATGGCTACACCTTC
.,TRBJ1-2,TRBV10-3,.,CAISDTGSFSYGYTF,TGTGCCATCAGTGACACAGGGTCGTTCAGCTATGGCTACACCTTC
.,TRBJ1-5,TRBV18,TRBD1,CASSPTGYLNQPQHF,TGTGCCAGCTCGCCGACAGGGTATCTCAATCAGCCCCAGCATTTT
few,TRBJ1-2,TRBV12-3/TRBV12-4,.,CASKDSLYGYTF,TGTGCCAGCAAGGACAGCCTCTATGGCTACACCTTC
.,TRBJ2-7,TRBV9,.,CASSVGDSASYEQYF,TGTGCCAGCAGCGTAGGCGATAGCGCGTCCTACGAGCAGTACTTC
.,TRBJ2-2,TRBV7-9,TRBD1,CASSRGQGVNTGELFF,TGTGCCAGCAGCCGAGGCCAGGGGGTGAACACCGGGGAGCTGTTTTTT
.,TRBJ1-1,TRBV2,.,CASNDRENTEAFF,TGTGCCAGCAACGATAGAGAGAACACTGAAGCTTTCTTT
.,TRBJ2-7,TRBV9,.,CASSVSPTAVGYEQYF,TGTGCCAGCAGCGTAAGTCCGACAGCCGTCGGCTACGAGCAGTACTTC
.,TRBJ1-4,TRBV10-3,TRBD1,CAISESFRGKTNEKLFF,TGTGCCATCAGTGAGTCGTTCAGGGGGAAGACTAATGAAAAACTGTTTTTT
.,TRBJ2-7,TRBV12-5,TRBD1,CASGLGDRGKYEQYF,TGTGCTAGTGGTTTGGGGGACAGGGGAAAGTACGAGCAGTACTTC
.,TRBJ2-5,TRBV27,TRBD2,CASSFSGGAGETQYF,TGTGCCAGCAGTTTTAGCGGGGGGGCCGGGGAGACCCAGTACTTC
.,TRBJ2-1,TRBV19,TRBD1,CASSPDRGAFNEQFF,TGTGCCAGTAGCCCCGACAGGGGGGCTTTCAATGAGCAGTTCTTC
.,TRBJ2-3,TRBV5-4,TRBD2,CASSLSSGGTDTQYF,TGTGCCAGCAGCTTGTCTAGCGGAGGCACAGATACGCAGTATTTT
.,TRBJ1-3,TRBV9,TRBD1,CASSGGQGSSGNTIYF,TGTGCCAGCAGCGGCGGACAGGGGTCCTCTGGAAACACCATATATTTT
.,TRBJ2-6,TRBV29-1,TRBD2,CSVDAGVRSGANVLTF,TGCAGCGTTGATGCGGGGGTACGCTCTGGGGCCAACGTCCTGACTTTC
once,TRBJ2-5,TRBV27,.,CASSLWGESQETQYF,TGTGCCAGCAGTTTATGGGGGGAGTCGCAAGAGACCCAGTACTTC
.,TRBJ1-1,TRBV18,TRBD1,CASSPTTGGLSEAFF,TGTGCCAGCTCACCAACGACAGGGGGTCTGTCTGAAGCTTTCTTT
.,TRBJ2-1,TRBV5-1,TRBD2,CASSFTSGGSYNEQFF,TGCGCCAGCAGCTTCACTTCGGGAGGGTCCTACAATGAGCAGTTCTTC
.,TRBJ1-3,TRBV7-9,TRBD1,CASSPRDRINSGNTIYF,TGTGCCAGCAGCCCCCGGGACAGGATAAACTCTGGAAACACCATATATTTT
few,TRBJ1-1,TRBV5-4,.,CASSVTANTEAFF,TGTGCCAGCAGCGTGACAGCGAACACTGAAGCTTTCTTT